This TCR beta chain was retrieved from a study of T cells in tuberculosis. Germline V lookup: CDR1 SGHAT, CDR2 FQNNGV. The CDR3 has 13 residues. J was trimmed by 5 bases and V by 5 bases; bases with no gene match: 3. Assay used: immunoSEQ multiplex PCR; TCRdb lists only in-frame clones, some missing. The repertoire holds 30,000 to 40,000 clones, roughly nine tenths seen once, with 2% to 2.5% in the top ten. The origin of this receptor is a donor aged 10-29 years with latent tuberculosis or without tuberculosis infection. V gene TRBV11-2 combines with J gene TRBJ2-1; 7 positions agree with TRBD2. Material: PBMCs. CDR3 bases: TGTGCCAGCAGCCCGGGACTAAACAATGAGCAGTTCTTC. This sequence encodes CASSPGLNNEQFF.